One sample yielded the 15 T cell receptor beta chains listed below, sequenced in a study of long-term antiretroviral therapy in people with HIV. Sequencing relied on immunoSEQ assay v3.0, run at survey level. Clones were read by immunoSEQ multiplex PCR, and TCRdb kept only the in-frame ones, dropping some. Of 23,000 or so clones listed, approximately 80% are singletons. The specimen comprised unsorted PBMCs, sampled 0.2 years after starting antiretroviral therapy. Every receptor here comes from a woman in her thirties with HIV.

This chain uses TRBV6-1 with TRBJ2-7; TRBD2 aligns across 10 bases. This CDR3 is built from 16 residues. V lost 1 base to trimming and J lost 4 bases; unmatched junction nucleotides: 7. Germline V CDR1 and CDR2: MNHNS, SASEGT. The CDR3 DNA follows: TGTGCCAGCAGTGAAGGGAGGCTAGCGGGAGCTTACGAGCAGTACGTC. Its translation: CASSEGRLAGAYEQYV.

V is TRBV5-6 and J is TRBJ1-2; tentatively, D is TRBD1 (6 bases). V lost 4 bases and J lost 4, with 17 bases in between. The CDR3 loop spans 15 amino acids. Germline V lookup: CDR1 SGHDT, CDR2 YYEEEE. CDR3 sequence (DNA): TGTGCCAGCAGCCCACGACAGGACCACTTCTATGGCTACACCTTC. Amino acids: CASSPRQDHFYGYTF.

The J gene is TRBJ2-4, the V gene TRBV28; 12 nucleotides match TRBD2. V shed 6 bases and J 3 bases; nucleotides not matched to a gene: 6. CDR3 length: 16 residues. The germline V gene has CDR1 MDHEN and CDR2 SYDVKM. The CDR3 coding sequence is TGTGCCAGCAGATATAGGACTAGCGGGGTCAAAAACATTCAGTACTTC. It codes for CASRYRTSGVKNIQYF.

The rearrangement links TRBV7-2 to TRBJ1-2, with 8 bases aligning to TRBD1. The germline CDR1 and CDR2 sequences are SGHTA and FQGNSA. J lost 8 bases, V lost 6 bases, and 2 bases had no gene match. CDR3 length equals 11 residues. The CDR3 region is CASRTGVGYTF. The CDR3 DNA reads TGTGCCAGCAGGACAGGGGTAGGCTACACCTTC. Supplemented by reference TRBV7-2 and TRBJ1-2, the full variable domain reads GAGVSQSPSNKVTEKGKDVELRCDPISGHTALYWYRQSLGQGLEFLIYFQGNSAPDKSGLPSDRFSAERTGGSVSTLTIQRTQQEDSAVYLCASRTGVGYTFGSGTRLTVV.

The V call is TRBV10-3, the J call TRBJ1-1; maybe TRBD1 (6 bases). CDR1 and CDR2 (germline): ENHRY, SYGVKD. The CDR3 consists of 14 residues. Trimming took off 8 bases at V and 1 base at J, with 14 bases between the two ends. The CDR3 loop reads CAIGGTGKNTEAFF. Here the CDR3 DNA reads TGTGCCATCGGGGGCACGGGGAAGAACACTGAAGCTTTCTTT.

This chain links TRBV5-1 with TRBJ1-3; D may be TRBD1 (6 bases). Trimming took off 0 bases at V and 5 bases at J, with 9 bases between the two ends. Germline assignment: CDR1 SGHRS and CDR2 YFSETQ. The CDR3 spans 14 residues. The CDR3 DNA reads as TGCGCCAGCAGCTTGGACGGGGACAGAAACACCATATATTTT. Its protein is CASSLDGDRNTIYF.

The chain recombines TRBV11-2 with TRBJ2-2, with unresolved D. The germline CDR1 and CDR2 sequences are SGHAT and FQNNGV. V lost 3 bases and J lost 0, with 8 bases in between. The CDR3 totals 15 residues. For the CDR3, the DNA is TGTGCCAGCAGCTTTTCGGGCGCGAACACCGGGGAGCTGTTTTTT. Its translation: CASSFSGANTGELFF.

The genes are TRBV28 and TRBJ2-3, with TRBD1 matching 9 bases. CDR3 length: 14 residues. Germline-derived CDR1 and CDR2 are MDHEN and SYDVKM. V lost 5 bases, J lost 5 bases, and 5 bases stayed unmatched. CDR3 region: CASSPQGAGDTQYF. CDR3 DNA sequence: TGTGCCAGCAGTCCACAGGGGGCGGGAGATACGCAGTATTTT.

The rearrangement joins TRBV6-5 to TRBJ1-2; 11 nucleotides line up with TRBD1. The germline V gene encodes CDR1 MNHEY and CDR2 SVGAGI. J gave up 5 bases and V 5 bases, and 7 bases lay outside the gene matches. CDR3 size: 15 residues. The CDR3 DNA sequence: TGTGCCAGCAGTCGCCCCGGGACAGGGGGGTATGGCTACACCTTC. As protein: CASSRPGTGGYGYTF.

The chain couples TRBV6-5 to TRBJ1-4; 12 nucleotides align to TRBD1. The junction had 6 bases not matched to a gene; V was cut back by 3 bases and J by 7 bases. CDR1 and CDR2 from the germline V gene are MNHEY and SVGAGI. CDR3 length equals 16 residues. The CDR3 reads CASSYGGTGGGEKLFF. Here the CDR3 DNA reads TGTGCCAGCAGTTATGGCGGGACAGGGGGCGGTGAAAAACTGTTTTTT.

The chain has TRBV10-2 and TRBJ2-1; 8 bases are a match to TRBD2. The J segment lost 2 bases and the V segment lost 4 bases, leaving 7 bases of the junction unmatched. The CDR3 contains 16 residues. From germline, CDR1 is WSHSY and CDR2 SAAADI. The CDR3 DNA sequence: TGCGCCAGCAGTGCCGTACTAGCGGCCACCTACAATGAGCAGTTCTTC. This codes for CASSAVLAATYNEQFF.

The chain recombines TRBV5-1 with TRBJ2-5; a possible D gene is TRBD1 (5 bases). From germline, CDR1 is SGHRS and CDR2 YFSETQ. This CDR3 contains 16 residues. V was cut by 2 bases and J by 3 bases, with 17 bases left in between. This CDR3 reads CASSFQTDFTKETQYF. The CDR3 DNA reads as TGCGCCAGCAGCTTCCAGACAGATTTCACCAAAGAGACCCAGTACTTC. Filled out from reference TRBV5-1 and TRBJ2-5, the complete variable domain reads KAGVTQTPRYLIKTRGQQVTLSCSPISGHRSVSWYQQTPGQGLQFLFEYFSETQRNKGNFPGRFSGRQFSNSRSEMNVSTLELGDSALYLCASSFQTDFTKETQYFGPGTRLLVL.

The chain uses TRBV27 and TRBJ1-5; D call uncertain. Between the trimmed V and J ends, which lost 2 bases and 0 bases, there was a span of 8 bases. The CDR3 has 15 amino acids. Germline V gene sequence: CDR1 MNHEY, CDR2 SMNVEV (reference sequence). As DNA, the CDR3 is TGTGCCAGCAGTTTAACTAGCTATAGCAATCAGCCCCAGCATTTT. This translates into CASSLTSYSNQPQHF.

V usage is TRBV15 and J usage is TRBJ2-7; TRBD1 agrees at 7 bases. V trimming: 3 bases; J trimming: 3 bases; junction bases outside the gene matches: 8. CDR1 is LNHNV and CDR2 is YYDKDF in the germline V gene (reference sequence). CDR3 length: 15 amino acids. The CDR3 reads CATSSRDSIYYEQYV. The DNA of the CDR3 is TGTGCCACCAGCAGCCGGGACAGTATATACTACGAGCAGTACGTC.

The chain links TRBV11-2 to TRBJ2-3; D uncertain. The V gene lost 3 bases and the J gene lost 4 bases, with 5 bases spanning the gap. Per germline, CDR1 SGHAT and CDR2 FQNNGV. This CDR3 contains 12 residues. The CDR3 spells CASSFEADTQYF. The CDR3 region has the DNA TGTGCCAGCAGCTTTGAGGCAGATACGCAGTATTTT.